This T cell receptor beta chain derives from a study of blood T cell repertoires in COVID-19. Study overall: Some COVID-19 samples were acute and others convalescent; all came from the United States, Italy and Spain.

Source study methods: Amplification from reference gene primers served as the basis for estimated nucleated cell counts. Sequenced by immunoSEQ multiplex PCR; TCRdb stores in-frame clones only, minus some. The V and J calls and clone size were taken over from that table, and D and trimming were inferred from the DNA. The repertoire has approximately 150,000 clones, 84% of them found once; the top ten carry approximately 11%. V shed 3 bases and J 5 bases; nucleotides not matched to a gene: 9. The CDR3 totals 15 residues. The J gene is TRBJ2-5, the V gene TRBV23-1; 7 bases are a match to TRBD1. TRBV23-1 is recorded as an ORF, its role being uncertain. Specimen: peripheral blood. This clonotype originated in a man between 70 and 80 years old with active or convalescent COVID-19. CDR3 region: CASSHGRGTAETQYF. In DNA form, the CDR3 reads TGCGCCAGCAGTCACGGGCGAGGGACAGCGGAGACCCAGTACTTC.